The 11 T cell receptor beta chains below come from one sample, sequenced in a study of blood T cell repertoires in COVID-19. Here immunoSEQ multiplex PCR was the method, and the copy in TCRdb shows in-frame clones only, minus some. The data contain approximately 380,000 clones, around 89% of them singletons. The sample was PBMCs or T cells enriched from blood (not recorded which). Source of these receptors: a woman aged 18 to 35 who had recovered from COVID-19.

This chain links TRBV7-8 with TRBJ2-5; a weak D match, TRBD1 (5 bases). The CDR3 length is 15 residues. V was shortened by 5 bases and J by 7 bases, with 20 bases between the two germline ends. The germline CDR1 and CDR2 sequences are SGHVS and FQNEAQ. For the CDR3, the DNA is TGTGCCAGCAGCCTCCCGACAGCCCCTCAGGGGACCCAGTACTTC. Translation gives CASSLPTAPQGTQYF. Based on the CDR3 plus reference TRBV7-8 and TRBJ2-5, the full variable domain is GAGVSQSPRYKVAKRGQDVALRCDPISGHVSLFWYQQALGQGPEFLTYFQNEAQLDKSGLPSDRFFAERPEGSVSTLKIQRTQQEDSAVYLCASSLPTAPQGTQYFGPGTRLLVL.

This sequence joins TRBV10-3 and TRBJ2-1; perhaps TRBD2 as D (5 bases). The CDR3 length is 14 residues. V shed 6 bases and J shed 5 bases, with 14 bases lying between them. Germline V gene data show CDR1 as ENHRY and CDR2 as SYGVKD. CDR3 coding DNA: TGTGCCATCAGGGCCCTGCCGGGAAACAATGAGCAGTTCTTC. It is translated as CAIRALPGNNEQFF.

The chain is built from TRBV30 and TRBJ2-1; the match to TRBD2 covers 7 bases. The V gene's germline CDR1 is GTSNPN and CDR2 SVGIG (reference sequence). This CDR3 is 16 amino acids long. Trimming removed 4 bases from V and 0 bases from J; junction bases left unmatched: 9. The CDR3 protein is CAWIPTSPSSYNEQFF. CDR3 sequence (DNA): TGTGCCTGGATCCCGACTAGCCCAAGCTCCTACAATGAGCAGTTCTTC.

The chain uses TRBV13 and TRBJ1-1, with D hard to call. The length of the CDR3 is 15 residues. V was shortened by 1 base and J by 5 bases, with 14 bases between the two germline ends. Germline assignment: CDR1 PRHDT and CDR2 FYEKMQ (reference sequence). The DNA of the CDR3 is TGTGCCAGCAGCTTAGAGGCGGGGATCTGGACTGAAGCTTTCTTT. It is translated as CASSLEAGIWTEAFF.

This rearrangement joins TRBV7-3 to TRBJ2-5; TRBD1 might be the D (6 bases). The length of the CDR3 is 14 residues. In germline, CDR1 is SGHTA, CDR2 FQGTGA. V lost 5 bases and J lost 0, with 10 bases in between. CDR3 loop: CASSPQGYQETQYF. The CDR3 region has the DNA TGTGCCAGCAGCCCGCAGGGGTACCAAGAGACCCAGTACTTC.

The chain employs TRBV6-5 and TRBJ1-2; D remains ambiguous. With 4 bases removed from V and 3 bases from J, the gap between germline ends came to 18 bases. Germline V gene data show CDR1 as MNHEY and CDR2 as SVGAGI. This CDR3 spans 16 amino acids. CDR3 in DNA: TGTGCCAGCAGTTTCTCATATACCGGGGTAGACTATGGCTACACCTTC. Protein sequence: CASSFSYTGVDYGYTF.

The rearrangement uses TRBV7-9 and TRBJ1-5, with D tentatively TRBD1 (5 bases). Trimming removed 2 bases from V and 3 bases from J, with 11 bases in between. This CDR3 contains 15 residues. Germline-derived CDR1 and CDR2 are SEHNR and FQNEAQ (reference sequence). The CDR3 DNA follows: TGTGCCAGCAGCTTATTCGGGGGTGACAATCAGCCCCAGCATTTT. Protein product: CASSLFGGDNQPQHF.

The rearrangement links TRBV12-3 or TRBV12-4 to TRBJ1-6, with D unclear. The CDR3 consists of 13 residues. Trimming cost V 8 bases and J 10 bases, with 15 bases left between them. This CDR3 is CASGNSTRSPLHF. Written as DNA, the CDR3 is TGTGCCAGCGGTAACTCCACGAGGTCACCCCTCCACTTT.

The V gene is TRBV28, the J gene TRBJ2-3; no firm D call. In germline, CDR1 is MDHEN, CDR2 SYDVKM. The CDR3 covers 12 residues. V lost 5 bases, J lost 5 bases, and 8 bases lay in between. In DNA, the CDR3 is TGTGCCAGCAGTGTCCTTATAGATACGCAGTATTTT. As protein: CASSVLIDTQYF.

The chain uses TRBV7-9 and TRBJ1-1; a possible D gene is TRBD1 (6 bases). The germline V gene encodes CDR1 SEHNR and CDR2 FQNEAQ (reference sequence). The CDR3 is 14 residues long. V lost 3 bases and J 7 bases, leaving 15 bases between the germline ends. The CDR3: CASSFLAGAYEAFF. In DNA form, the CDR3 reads TGTGCCAGCAGCTTCTTGGCGGGGGCCTATGAAGCTTTCTTT.

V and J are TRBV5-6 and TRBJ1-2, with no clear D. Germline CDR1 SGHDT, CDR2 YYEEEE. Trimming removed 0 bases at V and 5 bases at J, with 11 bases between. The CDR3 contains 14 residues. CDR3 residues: CASSLGRRRYGYTF. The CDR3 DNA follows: TGTGCCAGCAGCTTGGGCCGACGGCGGTATGGCTACACCTTC. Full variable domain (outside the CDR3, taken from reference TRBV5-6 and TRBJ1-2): DAGVTQSPTHLIKTRGQQVTLRCSPKSGHDTVSWYQQALGQGPQFIFQYYEEEERQRGNFPDRFSGHQFPNYSSELNVNALLLGDSALYLCASSLGRRRYGYTFGSGTRLTVV.